This T cell receptor beta chain was captured by sequencing in a study of blood T cell repertoires in COVID-19. Looking at the study overall: COVID-19 samples from acute and convalescent phases originated in the United States, Italy and Spain.

How the authors handled the data: Reference gene primer amplification gave estimated nucleated cell counts. Generated by immunoSEQ multiplex PCR, the TCRdb table keeps only in-frame clones and is missing some. V, J and clone size were drawn from that table, and D and trimming were deduced from the DNA. The data contain some 160,000 clones, over 75% of them seen just once; the ten biggest clones take up approximately 2.8%. The V gene's germline CDR1 is MNHEY and CDR2 SMNVEV (reference sequence). The CDR3 length is 18 residues. Deletions cut 4 bases from V and 2 bases from J, with 24 bases between. This TCR came from a woman aged 60-75 years with active COVID-19. Sequenced input: peripheral blood. V and J are TRBV27 and TRBJ2-7, with a possible D match to TRBD1 (8 bases). The CDR3 spells CASSSDRVGTSVPYEQYF. In nucleotides, the CDR3 is TGTGCCAGCAGTTCGGACAGGGTCGGAACTAGCGTTCCCTACGAGCAGTACTTC.